The text below deals with one T cell receptor beta chain. The record originates from a study of blood T cell repertoires in COVID-19. The V gene lost 0 bases and the J gene lost 7 bases, with 22 bases spanning the gap. CDR3 length: 18 residues. The V gene's germline CDR1 is SGDLS and CDR2 YYNGEE. TCRdb's table, derived via immunoSEQ multiplex PCR, lists solely in-frame clones and lacks some. The sample includes 350,000 or so clones, almost 90% seen only once; the top ten take about 0.94%. The sequence came from a woman in her thirties who had been exposed to COVID-19. V is TRBV9 and J is TRBJ1-4; no clear D. The specimen was PBMCs or T cells enriched from blood (not recorded which). The CDR3 protein is CASSVGLPQFEGVEKLFF. The DNA for the CDR3 is TGTGCCAGCAGCGTAGGCCTACCGCAGTTCGAGGGTGTTGAAAAACTGTTTTTT.